The 11 T cell receptor beta chains below come from one sample, sequenced in a study of vaccination and CD4 T cells after COVID-19. Treatment defined: roughly nine-day PBMC culture with coronavirus spike peptide pools or control peptides (ViraFEST assay). Cultured CD4+ T-cell DNA underwent Oncomine TCR Beta short-read sequencing. TCRdb used MiXCR to reprocess the PCR reads, holding one entry per CDR3 protein. The table lists over 20,000 distinct CDR3 sequences, 70% of them singletons. These receptors' antigens are unknown. The specimen sequenced was CD4+ T cells from blood, cultured in vitro. The source is a human donor who had recovered from COVID-19.

V is TRBV7-7 and J is TRBJ2-5, with TRBD1 matching over 11 bases. Trimming at V came to 2 bases and at J to 5 bases, leaving 7 bases not matched to a gene. The CDR3 is 16 amino acids. Germline CDR1 reads SSHAT; CDR2 reads FNYEAQ (reference sequence). CDR3 protein: CASSLLGQGAGETQYF. The CDR3, as DNA: TGTGCCAGCAGCTTACTAGGACAGGGGGCGGGGGAGACCCAGTACTTC. Full variable domain (rest looked up from reference TRBV7-7 and TRBJ2-5): GAGVSQSPRYKVTKRGQDVTLRCDPISSHATLYWYQQALGQGPEFLTYFNYEAQPDKSGLPSDRFSAERPEGSISTLTIQRTEQRDSAMYRCASSLLGQGAGETQYFGPGTRLLVL.

This clonotype was recorded once. The chain carries TRBV2 and TRBJ1-5, with D perhaps matching TRBD1 (6 bases). The length of the CDR3 is 15 residues. In germline, CDR1 is SNHLY, CDR2 FYNNEI. V dropped 3 bases and J dropped 2 bases, with 11 bases sitting between them. The CDR3 coding sequence is TGTGCCAGCAGTGATCAGGGGATCGGCAATCAGCCCCAGCATTTT. Translating it yields CASSDQGIGNQPQHF. Filled out from reference TRBV2 and TRBJ1-5, the complete variable domain reads EPEVTQTPSHQVTQMGQEVILRCVPISNHLYFYWYRQILGQKVEFLVSFYNNEISEKSEIFDDQFSVERPDGSNFTLKIRSTKLEDSAMYFCASSDQGIGNQPQHFGDGTRLSIL.

The rearrangement links TRBV20-1 to TRBJ1-6; unclear D gene. Deletions cut 6 bases from V and 7 bases from J, with 10 bases between. The germline V gene encodes CDR1 DFQATT and CDR2 SNEGSKA (reference sequence). This CDR3 has 12 amino acids. The CDR3 loop is CSASRGNSPLHF. CDR3 nucleotide sequence: TGCAGTGCCTCGAGAGGGAATTCACCCCTCCACTTT.

This chain joins TRBV2 and TRBJ1-5; the D gene is possibly TRBD1 (6 bases). The germline gives CDR1 SNHLY, CDR2 FYNNEI. There are 15 residues in the CDR3. The germline V and J ends were trimmed by 0 bases and 7 bases, with 13 bases remaining between them. CDR3 sequence: CASSEAGAGVQPQHF. For the CDR3, the DNA is TGTGCCAGCAGTGAAGCGGGGGCAGGGGTACAGCCCCAGCATTTT.

The chain links TRBV10-3 to TRBJ1-5, with D possibly TRBD1 on 6 matching bases. This CDR3 has 15 amino acids. CDR1 and CDR2 (germline): ENHRY, SYGVKD. Between the trimmed V and J ends, which lost 3 bases and 2 bases, there was a span of 11 bases. This CDR3 is CAISDARGRNQPQHF. The DNA for the CDR3 is TGTGCCATCAGTGATGCCAGGGGCCGCAATCAGCCCCAGCATTTT.

The gene calls are TRBV24-1 and TRBJ1-5; D unclear. This CDR3 has 13 amino acids. Per germline, CDR1 KGHDR and CDR2 SFDVKD. V was shortened by 9 bases and J by 5 bases, with 13 bases between the two germline ends. The CDR3 nucleotides read TGTGCCACCCAGGACCAAATGTATCAGCCCCAGCATTTT. It translates to CATQDQMYQPQHF.

The chain employs TRBV27 and TRBJ2-4; D remains ambiguous. V was cut by 2 bases and J by 6 bases, with 11 bases left in between. This CDR3 is 14 amino acids long. The germline V gene has CDR1 MNHEY and CDR2 SMNVEV (reference sequence). As DNA, the CDR3 is TGTGCCAGCAGTTTAGAGCAGTCCTTAAACATTCAGTACTTC. It encodes CASSLEQSLNIQYF.

The rearrangement uses TRBV7-9 and TRBJ1-2; tentative D call: TRBD1 (6 bases). The V gene lost 10 bases and the J gene lost 3 bases, with 24 bases spanning the gap. Germline assignment: CDR1 SEHNR and CDR2 FQNEAQ (reference sequence). CDR3 size: 16 residues. In DNA form, the CDR3 reads TGTGCCACCACCCACGCTGCCACCGGGACATACTATGGCTACACCTTC. The encoded protein is CATTHAATGTYYGYTF.

This rearrangement joins TRBV18 to TRBJ1-2; 9 positions agree with TRBD1. J gave up 5 bases and V 1 base, and 8 bases lay outside the gene matches. Germline assignment: CDR1 KGHSH and CDR2 LQKENI. The CDR3 loop spans 16 amino acids. CDR3 bases: TGTGCCAGCTCACCACGGCGGGACAGGGCTTCTTATGGCTACACCTTC. It yields the protein CASSPRRDRASYGYTF.

The chain employs TRBV6-1 and TRBJ1-5; 7 bases align to TRBD1. The length of the CDR3 is 14 residues. Unmatched junction bases numbered 9, after V lost 11 bases and J lost 2 bases. Germline lookup yields CDR1 MNHNS and CDR2 SASEGT. CDR3 sequence (DNA): TGTGCCGGGGATCCAGGGGGGGGCAATCAGCCCCAGCATTTT. It translates to CAGDPGGGNQPQHF.

This sequence joins TRBV15 and TRBJ1-2, with D hard to call. The CDR3 has 19 amino acids. Germline values: CDR1 LNHNV, CDR2 YYDKDF (reference sequence). V dropped 0 bases and J dropped 0 bases, with 20 bases sitting between them. CDR3 sequence reads: CATSRDMARFTLANYGYTF. The CDR3 DNA sequence: TGTGCCACCAGCAGAGATATGGCAAGGTTTACTTTAGCTAACTATGGCTACACCTTC.